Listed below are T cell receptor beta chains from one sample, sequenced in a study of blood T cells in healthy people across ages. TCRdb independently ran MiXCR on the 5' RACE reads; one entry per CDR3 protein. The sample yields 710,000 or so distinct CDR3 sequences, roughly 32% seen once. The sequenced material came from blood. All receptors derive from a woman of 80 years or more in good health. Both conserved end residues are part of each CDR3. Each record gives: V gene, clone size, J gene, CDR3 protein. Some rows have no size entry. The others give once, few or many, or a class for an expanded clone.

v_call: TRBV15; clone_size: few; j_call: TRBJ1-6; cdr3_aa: CATSREGTGGGWRSPLHF
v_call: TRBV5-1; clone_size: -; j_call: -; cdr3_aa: CASKRAGVHNEQYF
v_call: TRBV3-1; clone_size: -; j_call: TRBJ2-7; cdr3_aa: CASSQGNSAYEQYF
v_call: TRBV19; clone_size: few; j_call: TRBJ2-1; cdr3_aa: CASSISPGASSYNEQFF
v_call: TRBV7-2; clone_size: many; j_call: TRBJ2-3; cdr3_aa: CASSPPGLAGGYRLYF
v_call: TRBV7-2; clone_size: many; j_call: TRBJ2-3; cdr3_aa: CASSLDSTQYF
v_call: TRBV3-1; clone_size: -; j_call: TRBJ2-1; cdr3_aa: CASRRPTGEQFF
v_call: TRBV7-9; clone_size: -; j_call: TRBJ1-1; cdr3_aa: CASSQQRNTEAFF
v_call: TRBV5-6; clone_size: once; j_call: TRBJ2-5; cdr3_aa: CASSKDRWYQETQYF
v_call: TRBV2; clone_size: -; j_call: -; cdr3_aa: CASVSGKRPYEQYF
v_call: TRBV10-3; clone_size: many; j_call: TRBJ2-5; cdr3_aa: CAISEPRYQETQYF
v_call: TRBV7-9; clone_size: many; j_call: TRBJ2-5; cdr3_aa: CASSPHREYQYF
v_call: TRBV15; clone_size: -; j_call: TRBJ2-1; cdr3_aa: CATSRAGQSYNEQFF
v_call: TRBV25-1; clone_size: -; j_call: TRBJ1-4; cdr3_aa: CASSADRGNEKLFF
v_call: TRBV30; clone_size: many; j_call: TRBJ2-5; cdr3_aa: CAWSREETQYF
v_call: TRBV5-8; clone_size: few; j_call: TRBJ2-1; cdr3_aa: CASSFSGSLYNEQFF
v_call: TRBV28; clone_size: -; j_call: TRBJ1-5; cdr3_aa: CASNTIQGWVQPQHF
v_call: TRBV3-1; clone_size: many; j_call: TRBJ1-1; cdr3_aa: CASSQDDRTGAFF
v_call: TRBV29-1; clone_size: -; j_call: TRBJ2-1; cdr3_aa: CSATGNSYNEQFF
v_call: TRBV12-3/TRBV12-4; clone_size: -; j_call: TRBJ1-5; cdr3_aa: CASSSPKTRGQPQHF
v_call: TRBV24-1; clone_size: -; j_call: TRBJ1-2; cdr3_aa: CATSDRGHGYGYTF
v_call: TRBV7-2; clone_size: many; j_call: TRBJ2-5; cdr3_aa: CASSRRSGAGETQYF
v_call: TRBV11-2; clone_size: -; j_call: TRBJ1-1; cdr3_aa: CASRSPGRHAGNTEAFF
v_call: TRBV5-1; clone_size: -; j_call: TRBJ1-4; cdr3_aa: CASSRSATNEKRFF
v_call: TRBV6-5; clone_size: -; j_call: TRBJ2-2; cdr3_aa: CASSEQGGGEELFF
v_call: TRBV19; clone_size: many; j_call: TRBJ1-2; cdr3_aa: CASSIAPTGRYGYTF
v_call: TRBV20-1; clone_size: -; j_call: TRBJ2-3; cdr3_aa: CSAKTSGRRDTQYF
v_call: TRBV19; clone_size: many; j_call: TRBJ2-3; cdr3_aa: CATSSSSSTDTQYF
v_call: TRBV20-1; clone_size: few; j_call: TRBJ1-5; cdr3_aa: CSANLGAGGNQPQHF
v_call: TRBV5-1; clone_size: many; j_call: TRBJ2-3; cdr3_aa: CASSSLTDTQYF
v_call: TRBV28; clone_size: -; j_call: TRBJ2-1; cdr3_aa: CASSSIPGLGSPLYNEQFF
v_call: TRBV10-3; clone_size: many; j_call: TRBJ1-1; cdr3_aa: CAISTGGTEAFF
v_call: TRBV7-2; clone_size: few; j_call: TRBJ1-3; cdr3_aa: CASSLVGSGNTIYF
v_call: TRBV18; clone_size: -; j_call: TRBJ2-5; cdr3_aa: CASSPNSRGPKTQYF
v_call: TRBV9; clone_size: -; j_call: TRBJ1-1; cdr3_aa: CTSSVSGTTEAFF
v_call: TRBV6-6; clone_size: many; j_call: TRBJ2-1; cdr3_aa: CASSSGTSSYNEQFF
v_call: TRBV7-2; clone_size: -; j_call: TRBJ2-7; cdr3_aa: CASSIDVSYEQYF
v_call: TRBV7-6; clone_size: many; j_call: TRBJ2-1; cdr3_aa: CASSLRGSSYNEQFF
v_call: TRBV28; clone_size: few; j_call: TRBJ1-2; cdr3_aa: CASSLLKTGANYGYTF
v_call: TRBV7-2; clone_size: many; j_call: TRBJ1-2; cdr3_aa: CASSVGQSYGYTF
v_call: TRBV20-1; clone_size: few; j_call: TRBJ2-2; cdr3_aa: CSADRTGASNTGELFF
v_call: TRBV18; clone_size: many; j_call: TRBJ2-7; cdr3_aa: CASSPASYEQYF
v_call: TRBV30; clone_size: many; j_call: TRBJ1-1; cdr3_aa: CAWNTGTSNTEAFF
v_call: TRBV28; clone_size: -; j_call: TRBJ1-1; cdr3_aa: CASSLPNRIGSTEAFF
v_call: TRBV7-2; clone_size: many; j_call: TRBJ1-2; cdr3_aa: CASSPPLGARGNYGYTF
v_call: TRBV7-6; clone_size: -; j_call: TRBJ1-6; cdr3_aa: CASSPRSREGTSPLHF
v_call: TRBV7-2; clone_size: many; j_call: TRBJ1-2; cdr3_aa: CASSLGGTGYGYTF
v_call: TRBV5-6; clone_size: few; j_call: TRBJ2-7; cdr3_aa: CASSSRPGLAGGTPYEQYF
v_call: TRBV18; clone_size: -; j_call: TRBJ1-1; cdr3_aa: CASSPPDVHNGALF
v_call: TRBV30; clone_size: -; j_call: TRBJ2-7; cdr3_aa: CAWSVRTPGGEQYF
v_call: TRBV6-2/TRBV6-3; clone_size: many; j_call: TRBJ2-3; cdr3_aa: CASSYGIAGGDTQYF
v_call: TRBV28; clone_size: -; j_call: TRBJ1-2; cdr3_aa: CASSLTLPGYTF
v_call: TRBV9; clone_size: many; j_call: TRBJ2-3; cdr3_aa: CASSVVGSTDTQYF
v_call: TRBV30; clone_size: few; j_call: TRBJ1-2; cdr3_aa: CAWSVAGGCYGYTF
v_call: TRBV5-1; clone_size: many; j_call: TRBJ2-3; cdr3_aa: CASSSGNGRTDTQYF
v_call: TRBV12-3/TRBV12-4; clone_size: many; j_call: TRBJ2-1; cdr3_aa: CASSPPAGGTYNEQFF
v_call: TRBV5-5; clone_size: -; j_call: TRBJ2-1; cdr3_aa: CASSLVAWSPDEQFF
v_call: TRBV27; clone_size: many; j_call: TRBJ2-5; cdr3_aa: CASRQWVQETQYF
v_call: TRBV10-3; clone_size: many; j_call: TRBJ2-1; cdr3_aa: CAISPQGGGAYNEHFF
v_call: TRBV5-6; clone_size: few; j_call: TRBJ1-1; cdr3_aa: CASSRGRSTEAFF